The 16 T cell receptor beta chains presented below share a single source sample, sequenced in a study of cytomegalovirus exposure and HLA in healthy donors. PCR amplification relied on 60 Vbeta primers (plus 13 Jbeta primers). Profiled with immunoSEQ multiplex PCR; TCRdb holds only in-frame clones, not every one. The sample carries roughly 88,000 clones, 60% to 85% recorded once. The specimen sequenced was PBMCs. The receptors shown here come from a man under 40 in good health and CMV-seropositive.

This chain links TRBV5-1 with TRBJ2-2; TRBD1 aligns across 7 bases. V was clipped by 2 bases and J by 4 bases; unmatched bases: 8. Germline V gene sequence: CDR1 SGHRS, CDR2 YFSETQ. This CDR3 is built from 16 residues. This CDR3 is CASSFHRGTSTGELFF. As DNA, the CDR3 is TGCGCCAGCAGCTTCCACAGGGGTACAAGCACCGGGGAGCTGTTTTTT. Drawing the rest from reference TRBV5-1 and TRBJ2-2, the complete variable domain is KAGVTQTPRYLIKTRGQQVTLSCSPISGHRSVSWYQQTPGQGLQFLFEYFSETQRNKGNFPGRFSGRQFSNSRSEMNVSTLELGDSALYLCASSFHRGTSTGELFFGEGSRLTVL.

Only a few counts were recorded for this clone. The chain has TRBV5-1 and TRBJ2-3; 15 bases line up with TRBD2. The CDR3 runs 17 residues. Germline assignment: CDR1 SGHRS and CDR2 YFSETQ. With V trimmed by 0 bases and J by 4 bases, 3 bases remained unmatched. Here the CDR3 DNA reads TGCGCCAGCAGCTTGGGGACTAGCGGGAGGGAGGCAGATACGCAGTATTTT. Translating it yields CASSLGTSGREADTQYF.

The chain recombines TRBV7-9 with TRBJ1-2; D is undetermined. CDR1 is SEHNR, CDR2 FQNEAQ, per germline (reference sequence). The length of the CDR3 is 10 residues. Trimming took 5 bases from V and 5 from J, leaving 3 bases between them. The CDR3 sequence is CASSIYGYTF. CDR3 in DNA: TGTGCCAGCAGCATATATGGCTACACCTTC.

The V call is TRBV2, the J call TRBJ2-1; 14 nucleotides line up with TRBD2. The CDR3 runs 16 residues. Trimming removed 3 bases from V and 7 bases from J; junction bases left unmatched: 5. Germline CDR1 is SNHLY and CDR2 is FYNNEI. The DNA for the CDR3 is TGTGCCAGCAGTGATCGACTAGCGGGAGGGGATAATGAGCAGTTCTTC. Encoded protein: CASSDRLAGGDNEQFF.

The chain has TRBV5-6 and TRBJ1-4; D gene ambiguous. Germline loops: CDR1 SGHDT, CDR2 YYEEEE. V lost 0 bases and J lost 7, with 7 bases in between. CDR3 size: 13 residues. The CDR3 region is CASSLDRGEKLFF. CDR3 nucleotide sequence: TGTGCCAGCAGCTTGGATCGGGGTGAAAAACTGTTTTTT.

The CDR3 protein is CSAGTSGRGEQYF. The DNA of the CDR3 is TGCAGCGCTGGGACTAGCGGGAGAGGGGAGCAGTACTTC. This chain connects TRBV29-1 to TRBJ2-7, with TRBD2 matching 14 bases. Germline V gene lookup returns CDR1 SQVTM and CDR2 ANQGSEA. The CDR3 covers 13 residues. V trimming: 7 bases; J trimming: 7 bases; junction bases outside the gene matches: 6.

This rearrangement joins TRBV11-1 to TRBJ1-1, with 10 positions matching TRBD1. Germline V gene data show CDR1 as SGHAT and CDR2 as FQDESV (reference sequence). V lost 5 bases to trimming and J lost 1 base; unmatched junction nucleotides: 10. This CDR3 region has 17 residues. The CDR3 region has the DNA TGTGCCAGCAGCCGGACAGGGGGACGGATGGGGAACACTGAAGCTTTCTTT. It specifies CASSRTGGRMGNTEAFF.

The chain is built from TRBV29-1 and TRBJ2-5, with D maybe TRBD2 (6 bases). The CDR3 runs to 13 residues. Per the germline V gene, CDR1 is SQVTM and CDR2 is ANQGSEA. V was shortened by 0 bases and J by 6 bases, with 11 bases between the two germline ends. The CDR3 DNA sequence: TGCAGCGTTGAAGATCCCGGGAGTAAGACCCAGTACTTC. It yields the protein CSVEDPGSKTQYF.

The rearrangement uses TRBV25-1 and TRBJ2-1; D ambiguous. The germline gives CDR1 MGHDK, CDR2 SYGVNS. This CDR3 has 12 residues. V was clipped by 0 bases and J by 10 bases, with 7 bases between them. The CDR3 loop reads CASSEYSLEQFF. CDR3 DNA sequence: TGTGCCAGCAGTGAATATTCTTTGGAGCAGTTCTTC.

The V call is TRBV6-1, the J call TRBJ1-6; the match to TRBD1 covers 9 bases. V dropped 7 bases and J dropped 9; count of bases not matched to a gene: 7. This CDR3 comprises 14 residues. Germline loops: CDR1 MNHNS, CDR2 SASEGT. The CDR3 reads CASNLQGASSPLHF. CDR3 coding DNA: TGTGCCAGCAATCTACAGGGGGCTTCTTCACCCCTCCACTTT.

V usage is TRBV28 and J usage is TRBJ1-4, with 7 bases matching TRBD1. Germline V gene data show CDR1 as MDHEN and CDR2 as SYDVKM. Unmatched junction bases numbered 6, after V lost 3 bases and J lost 8 bases. The length of the CDR3 is 14 residues. The CDR3 loop is CASSFEGQHEKLFF. In nucleotides, the CDR3 is TGTGCCAGCAGTTTTGAGGGACAGCACGAAAAACTGTTTTTT. The complete variable domain, with remaining parts taken from reference TRBV28 and TRBJ1-4, reads DVKVTQSSRYLVKRTGEKVFLECVQDMDHENMFWYRQDPGLGLRLIYFSYDVKMKEKGDIPEGYSVSREKKERFSLILESASTNQTSMYLCASSFEGQHEKLFFGSGTQLSVL.

The genes are TRBV2 and TRBJ2-3; 9 bases fit TRBD1. V trimming: 10 bases; J trimming: 3 bases; junction bases outside the gene matches: 8. There are 14 residues in the CDR3. Germline assignment: CDR1 SNHLY and CDR2 FYNNEI. The CDR3 reads CATSRTGVTDTQYF. CDR3 DNA: TGTGCCACCTCCCGGACAGGGGTGACAGATACGCAGTATTTT.

The rearrangement uses TRBV7-8 and TRBJ1-4; D is perhaps TRBD1 (6 bases). CDR1 is SGHVS, CDR2 FQNEAQ, per germline. Trimming took off 5 bases at V and 8 bases at J, with 24 bases between the two ends. This CDR3 has 17 amino acids. The CDR3 region is CASSPGGGLQGTEKLFF. CDR3 bases: TGTGCCAGCAGCCCGGGCGGGGGACTGCAGGGGACAGAAAAACTGTTTTTT. The entire variable domain, with the rest obtained from reference TRBV7-8 and TRBJ1-4, is as follows: GAGVSQSPRYKVAKRGQDVALRCDPISGHVSLFWYQQALGQGPEFLTYFQNEAQLDKSGLPSDRFFAERPEGSVSTLKIQRTQQEDSAVYLCASSPGGGLQGTEKLFFGSGTQLSVL.

This sequence joins TRBV27 and TRBJ2-2; TRBD2 matches at 7 bases. The V and J ends lost 4 bases and 5 bases, in that order; junction bases with no gene match: 10. The CDR3 covers 16 residues. Germline assignment: CDR1 MNHEY and CDR2 SMNVEV (reference sequence). The DNA of the CDR3 is TGTGCCAGCAGTTCCCTAGCGGACACCTTTACCGGGGAGCTGTTTTTT. Its translation is CASSSLADTFTGELFF.

This clone was found a few times. The CDR3 nucleotides are TGTGCCAGTAGTCCCCGGACAGGGGGAGGTGAAAAACTGTTTTTT. This codes for CASSPRTGGGEKLFF. This chain joins TRBV19 and TRBJ1-4, with 10 bases matching TRBD1. Unmatched junction bases numbered 7, after V lost 5 bases and J lost 7 bases. This CDR3 has 15 residues. Germline assignment: CDR1 LNHDA and CDR2 SQIVND (reference sequence). The whole variable domain, remainder taken from reference TRBV19 and TRBJ1-4, is DGGITQSPKYLFRKEGQNVTLSCEQNLNHDAMYWYRQDPGQGLRLIYYSQIVNDFQKGDIAEGYSVSREKKESFPLTVTSAQKNPTAFYLCASSPRTGGGEKLFFGSGTQLSVL.

This clone was recorded only once. The chain recombines TRBV4-1 with TRBJ1-5; D possibly corresponds to TRBD1 (5 bases). The V end lost 0 bases, the J end lost 3 bases, and 9 bases lay between the germline ends. Germline assignment: CDR1 MGHRA and CDR2 YSYEKL. The CDR3 is 15 residues long. CDR3 sequence: CASSQEQVPNQPQHF. The CDR3 nucleotides read TGCGCCAGCAGCCAAGAACAGGTCCCCAATCAGCCCCAGCATTTT.